Listed below are T cell receptor beta chains from one sample, sequenced in a study of control samples from healthy donors and cancer patients. Measured with immunoSEQ multiplex PCR; TCRdb has only the in-frame clones, and not every one. The sample has 100,000 or so clones; roughly 89% are singletons. The sequenced sample consisted of blood. The receptor set was obtained from a man aged 25 to 40 in good health. Each CDR3 is given with its conserved first and last residue. A D gene is named only where the DNA matches it firmly. Clone size, where shown, is once, few, many, or a class for clones that have expanded.

V	D	J	size	CDR3	DNA
TRBV6-2/TRBV6-3	TRBD1	TRBJ1-1	NA	CASSALTGVLQNTEAFF	TGTGCCAGCAGTGCCCTGACAGGGGTGCTTCAAAACACTGAAGCTTTCTTT
TRBV21-1	NA	TRBJ2-2	NA	CASSKARCSGRYTTGELFF	TGTGCCAGCAGCAAAGCGAGGTGTAGCGGGAGGTACACTACCGGGGAGCTGTTTTTT
TRBV5-5	NA	TRBJ1-1	NA	CASSLSGQRMNTEAFF	TGTGCCAGCAGCTTGTCGGGACAACGCATGAACACTGAAGCTTTCTTT
TRBV24-1	NA	TRBJ2-5	NA	CATSDVRLVPETQYF	TGTGCCACCAGTGACGTCCGACTAGTCCCAGAGACCCAGTACTTC
TRBV9	NA	TRBJ1-1	NA	CASSAGGIEAFF	TGTGCCAGCAGCGCCGGAGGGATAGAAGCTTTCTTT
TRBV6-1	NA	TRBJ2-4	NA	CASSEDRKNIQYF	TGTGCCAGCAGTGAGGACAGAAAAAACATTCAGTACTTC
TRBV11-2	NA	TRBJ2-5	once	CASSPQTGRADF	TGTGCCAGCAGCCCTCAGACAGGCAGGGCTGACTTC
TRBV30	NA	TRBJ1-2	NA	CAWSDLGRGPWGYTF	TGTGCCTGGAGTGATTTGGGCAGGGGCCCCTGGGGCTACACCTTC
TRBV5-1	TRBD1	TRBJ2-5	NA	CASSGGTGGRETQYF	TGCGCCAGCAGCGGAGGGACAGGGGGCAGGGAGACCCAGTACTTC
TRBV7-9	NA	TRBJ2-1	NA	CASSSYAGINNEQFF	TGTGCCAGCAGCTCATATGCGGGGATAAACAATGAGCAGTTCTTC